The following is a T cell receptor beta chain sequence with its context. This record comes from a study of blood T cell repertoires in COVID-19. Looking at the study overall: There were acute and convalescent COVID-19 samples, and they came from the United States, Italy and Spain. Sources were T cells, B-cell-depleted T cells, or PBMCs; the material itself was cDNA or gDNA.

The CDR3 sequence is 14 residues long. Germline CDR1 and CDR2: MNHEY and SVGAGI. Trimming took off 7 bases at V and 1 base at J, with 11 bases between the two ends. Per the original methods: The assay estimated nucleated cells by amplifying reference gene primers. TCRdb keeps only in-frame clones here, not all; method: immunoSEQ multiplex PCR. V and J calls plus clone size are reproduced from that table; the DNA served to infer D and trimming. The repertoire holds roughly 290,000 clones, with about 90% as singletons. Sequenced input: peripheral blood. The clonotype was recovered from a woman in her 30s who had recovered from COVID-19. The chain has TRBV6-5 and TRBJ1-3, with TRBD1 as a possible D gene (6 bases). This chain's CDR3 is CASIEGGSGNTIYF. CDR3 bases: TGTGCCAGCATCGAGGGGGGGTCTGGAAACACCATATATTTT.